Following are 16 T cell receptor beta chains from one sample sequenced in a study of identical twins. Each CDR3 protein gets one entry after TCRdb re-called the 5' RACE reads with MiXCR. The profile shows some 760,000 distinct CDR3 sequences, 15% to 20% of them singletons. The same sample was also studied in work on T cells expressing NK-cell markers.

Sequences were obtained from PBMCs. Every receptor here comes from a woman between 18 and 30 years old in good health.

This clonotype came up a few times. V and J are TRBV20-1 and TRBJ2-5, with TRBD2 identical over 15 bases. V lost 5 bases to trimming and J lost 5 bases; unmatched junction nucleotides: 9. The CDR3 totals 16 residues. Germline loops: CDR1 DFQATT, CDR2 SNEGSKA (reference sequence). CDR3 in amino acids: CSADGTSGRTVETQYF. In nucleotides, the CDR3 is TGCAGTGCTGACGGGACTAGCGGGAGGACGGTGGAGACCCAGTACTTC.

The CDR3 sequence: CASSQDGGEGDTQYF. The CDR3 DNA reads TGCGCCAGCAGCCAAGACGGGGGCGAAGGGGATACGCAGTATTTT. The chain links TRBV4-3 to TRBJ2-3; either TRBD1 or TRBD2 may supply D (6 bases each). The CDR3 is 15 residues long. Germline loops: CDR1 LGHNA, CDR2 YSLEER. The ends were cut back, 0 bases at V and 6 bases at J, with 13 bases in the middle.

This clonotype was observed a handful of times. For the CDR3, the DNA is TGTGCCAGCAGCCATGGAGGGGTTCAGTACTTC. Its translation is CASSHGGVQYF. J is TRBJ2-7 and V is TRBV3-1; D is possibly TRBD2 (6 bases). The CDR3 has 11 amino acids. Germline-derived CDR1 and CDR2 are LGHDT and YNNKEL (reference sequence). The germline V and J ends were trimmed by 3 bases and 10 bases, with 10 bases remaining between them.

V and J are TRBV2 and TRBJ2-4; D tentatively reads TRBD1 or TRBD2 (5 bases each). CDR1 SNHLY and CDR2 FYNNEI come from the germline V gene. The CDR3 sequence is 14 residues long. The V end lost 2 bases, the J end lost 8 bases, and 13 bases lay between the germline ends. CDR3 nucleotide sequence: TGTGCCAGCAGTGAACAATGGCAGGGAGACATTCAGTACTTC. Translating it yields CASSEQWQGDIQYF.

This clonotype came up a few times. The chain links TRBV20-1 to TRBJ2-7; TRBD2 aligns across 10 bases. CDR3 size: 15 residues. CDR1 and CDR2 from the germline V gene are DFQATT and SNEGSKA (reference sequence). The trim removed 1 base at V and 3 bases at J, leaving 6 bases unmatched. The CDR3: CSARAPSGGRYEQYF. The CDR3 bases are TGCAGTGCTAGAGCCCCTAGCGGGGGTCGCTACGAGCAGTACTTC.

The genes are TRBV9 and TRBJ1-5; no clear D gene. This CDR3 spans 16 amino acids. The V gene's germline CDR1 is SGDLS and CDR2 YYNGEE. V was cut by 4 bases and J by 1 base, with 15 bases left in between. CDR3 DNA sequence: TGTGCCAGCAGCCCGGGCGCGGGGTACAGCAATCAGCCCCAGCATTTT. Translation: CASSPGAGYSNQPQHF. The full variable domain, rest sourced from reference TRBV9 and TRBJ1-5, is DSGVTQTPKHLITATGQRVTLRCSPRSGDLSVYWYQQSLDQGLQFLIQYYNGEERAKGNILERFSAQQFPDLHSELNLSSLELGDSALYFCASSPGAGYSNQPQHFGDGTRLSIL.

The chain couples TRBV5-1 to TRBJ2-1, with D tentatively TRBD2 (7 bases). Germline assignment: CDR1 SGHRS and CDR2 YFSETQ. V was trimmed by 5 bases and J by 6 bases, leaving 18 bases between them. The CDR3 is 15 residues long. Here the CDR3 DNA reads TGCGCCAGCAGTCGGGGAGCGGGGACAACCAATGAGCAGTTCTTC. Protein: CASSRGAGTTNEQFF.

This rearrangement joins TRBV29-1 to TRBJ2-5; TRBD1 matches at 7 bases. The CDR3 covers 13 residues. Trimming at V came to 5 bases and at J to 2 bases, leaving 5 bases not matched to a gene. Germline CDR1 reads SQVTM; CDR2 reads ANQGSEA. The CDR3, as DNA: TGCAGCGTTAAGGGGGCCGATCAAGAGACCCAGTACTTC. This translates into CSVKGADQETQYF.

The chain uses TRBV29-1 and TRBJ2-7; D tentatively fits TRBD1 or TRBD2 (5 bases each). This CDR3 has 14 residues. The germline CDR1 and CDR2 sequences are SQVTM and ANQGSEA. V lost 7 bases, J lost 2 bases, and 18 bases lay in between. CDR3 region: CSALNRDGTYEQYF. DNA of the CDR3: TGCAGCGCACTGAACCGGGACGGAACCTACGAGCAGTACTTC.

The chain combines TRBV21-1 with TRBJ1-2. TRBV21-1 is a pseudogene. The CDR3 runs to 14 residues. CDR3 DNA: TGTGCCAGCAGCAAAGTTGAATTCCTCTATGGCTACACCTTC. Translated: CASSKVEFLYGYTF.

This clonotype turned up a few times. The gene calls are TRBV12-3 or TRBV12-4 and TRBJ1-2; perhaps TRBD1 as D (6 bases). CDR3 length: 12 amino acids. Trimming removed 4 bases at V and 7 bases at J, with 10 bases between. In DNA, the CDR3 is TGTGCCAGCAGTTCCGTCAGGGGTGGCTACACCTTC. Translating it yields CASSSVRGGYTF.

Only a few counts were recorded for this clonotype. This chain joins TRBV24-1 and TRBJ2-1, with D perhaps TRBD1 (6 bases). Trimming removed 6 bases from V and 7 bases from J, with 15 bases in between. The CDR3 is 14 residues long. Germline CDR1 reads KGHDR; CDR2 reads SFDVKD. CDR3 loop: CATSRGRGSNEQFF. CDR3 sequence (DNA): TGTGCCACCAGTCGTGGCAGGGGATCAAATGAGCAGTTCTTC.

The chain recombines TRBV5-1 with TRBJ1-1; 8 nucleotides align to TRBD1. Germline CDR1 SGHRS, CDR2 YFSETQ. Trimming at V came to 4 bases and at J to 3 bases, leaving 8 bases not matched to a gene. The CDR3 loop spans 15 amino acids. The CDR3 DNA reads TGCGCCAGCAGCAGGATTGACAGGGGCGACACTGAAGCTTTCTTT. Amino acids: CASSRIDRGDTEAFF.

The chain is built from TRBV7-2 and TRBJ2-5; maybe TRBD2 (6 bases). CDR1 and CDR2 from the germline V gene are SGHTA and FQGNSA. The ends were cut back, 5 bases at V and 4 bases at J, with 17 bases in the middle. The CDR3 loop spans 15 amino acids. CDR3 sequence: CASSRGLPFLETQYF. CDR3 nucleotides: TGTGCCAGCAGCAGAGGACTACCCTTCCTAGAGACCCAGTACTTC.

The CDR3: CASTLQGLTYEQYF. CDR3 DNA sequence: TGTGCCAGCACCTTACAGGGCCTTACCTACGAGCAGTACTTC. The V call is TRBV12-3 or TRBV12-4, the J call TRBJ2-7; D is possibly TRBD1 (6 bases). The CDR3 runs to 14 residues. The V end was cut by 7 bases, the J end by 2 bases, with 15 bases between.

This clonotype has a handful of counts. The V call is TRBV7-6, the J call TRBJ2-5; TRBD1 might be the D (5 bases). The CDR3 has 15 residues. Germline V CDR1 and CDR2: SGHVS, FNYEAQ. With 4 bases removed from V and 4 bases from J, the gap between germline ends came to 16 bases. The CDR3 DNA reads TGTGCCAGCAGCTCTGACAGCCTAACGGGAGAGACCCAGTACTTC. Residues: CASSSDSLTGETQYF.